The 10 T cell receptor beta chains listed next were all sequenced from one sample in a study of blood T cell repertoires in COVID-19. Using immunoSEQ multiplex PCR, the repertoire was profiled, and TCRdb retains in-frame clones only, with some absent. The profile shows about 250,000 clones, over 65% of them singletons. The sequenced sample consisted of peripheral blood. These receptors all stem from a woman at least 80 years old with acute or convalescent COVID-19.

The rearrangement uses TRBV12-5 and TRBJ1-5; D uncertain. There are 14 residues in the CDR3. V was clipped by 4 bases and J by 4 bases, with 11 bases between them. Per germline, CDR1 LGHNT and CDR2 FRNRAP. Written as DNA, the CDR3 is TGTGCTAGTGGTTCGGGAGAACAAAATCAGCCCCAGCATTTT. Amino acid sequence: CASGSGEQNQPQHF.

The CDR3 sequence is CASSSLLRFSTDTQYF. DNA for the CDR3: TGTGCCAGCAGCTCCCTTCTCCGGTTTAGCACAGATACGCAGTATTTT. The chain uses TRBV7-9 and TRBJ2-3; D is ambiguous. The CDR3 is made up of 16 amino acids. CDR1 is SEHNR, CDR2 FQNEAQ, per germline (reference sequence). V gave up 4 bases and J gave up 0 bases, with 14 bases separating them.

The V and J genes are TRBV9 and TRBJ2-6, with 9 bases identical to TRBD2. The V segment lost 0 bases and the J segment 3 bases; nucleotides outside the gene matches: 7. This CDR3 has 18 amino acids. CDR1 and CDR2 (germline): SGDLS, YYNGEE. The CDR3 sequence is CASSVDWREGRGANVLTF. CDR3 nucleotides: TGTGCCAGCAGCGTAGACTGGCGGGAGGGCCGTGGGGCCAACGTCCTGACTTTC.

About this clone itself: It may be a read error: a sequence one base away is much more abundant. The sample holds other DNA sequences that translate to the same CDR3. V and J are TRBV9 and TRBJ1-1, with D hard to call. The CDR3 spans 13 residues. From germline, CDR1 is SGDLS and CDR2 YYNGEE. V gave up 0 bases and J gave up 1 base, with 4 bases separating them. CDR3 sequence reads: CASSVEANTEAFF. Written as DNA, the CDR3 is TGTGCCAGCAGCGTAGAAGCGAACACTGAAGCTTTCTTT. Full variable domain (remainder filled in from reference TRBV9 and TRBJ1-1): DSGVTQTPKHLITATGQRVTLRCSPRSGDLSVYWYQQSLDQGLQFLIQYYNGEERAKGNILERFSAQQFPDLHSELNLSSLELGDSALYFCASSVEANTEAFFGQGTRLTVV.

This rearrangement joins TRBV5-8 to TRBJ1-1; no clear D. CDR3 length equals 15 residues. Germline CDR1 reads SGHTS; CDR2 reads YDEGEE. The V and J ends lost 0 bases and 0 bases respectively, with 9 bases between them. The CDR3 DNA is TGTGCCAGCAGCTTGGATTTTTCAATGAACACTGAAGCTTTCTTT. Translation: CASSLDFSMNTEAFF.

This chain uses TRBV11-1 with TRBJ2-3, with 8 bases that match TRBD1. J was trimmed by 0 bases and V by 5 bases; bases with no gene match: 4. CDR3 length: 15 amino acids. CDR1 SGHAT and CDR2 FQDESV come from the germline V gene (reference sequence). CDR3 sequence (DNA): TGTGCCAGCAGCCGGACAGGGAAAAGCACAGATACGCAGTATTTT. It encodes CASSRTGKSTDTQYF.

The gene calls are TRBV5-6 and TRBJ1-5, with D tentatively TRBD1 (6 bases). V was cut by 8 bases and J by 0 bases, with 12 bases left in between. This CDR3 is 14 amino acids long. Germline assignment: CDR1 SGHDT and CDR2 YYEEEE. This CDR3 reads CASSRGFSNQPQHF. DNA for the CDR3: TGTGCCAGTTCGAGGGGGTTTAGCAATCAGCCCCAGCATTTT. Full variable domain (missing parts from reference TRBV5-6 and TRBJ1-5): DAGVTQSPTHLIKTRGQQVTLRCSPKSGHDTVSWYQQALGQGPQFIFQYYEEEERQRGNFPDRFSGHQFPNYSSELNVNALLLGDSALYLCASSRGFSNQPQHFGDGTRLSIL.

V and J are TRBV10-3 and TRBJ2-7; D perhaps matches TRBD1 (5 bases). The CDR3 runs 13 residues. V lost 7 bases to trimming and J lost 0 bases, with 10 bases between them. Per the germline V gene, CDR1 is ENHRY and CDR2 is SYGVKD. In DNA form, the CDR3 reads TGTGCCATCACCTCGACAGCCTCCTACGAGCAGTACTTC. It specifies CAITSTASYEQYF.

This rearrangement joins TRBV7-9 to TRBJ1-5; no clear D gene. Trimming took off 5 bases at V and 6 bases at J, with 14 bases between the two ends. The CDR3 has 14 residues. Germline lookup yields CDR1 SEHNR and CDR2 FQNEAQ (reference sequence). The CDR3 sequence is CASSPGSEAQPQHF. The CDR3 region has the DNA TGTGCCAGCAGCCCCGGATCGGAGGCTCAGCCCCAGCATTTT.

This chain links TRBV10-1 with TRBJ1-3; D possibly corresponds to TRBD1 (6 bases). Germline lookup yields CDR1 WNHNN and CDR2 SYGVQD (reference sequence). The V end was cut by 10 bases, the J end by 4 bases, with 14 bases between. The CDR3 spans 13 residues. The CDR3 DNA follows: TGCGCCACCCCCCGGGGGGGCGGAAACACCATATATTTT. This encodes CATPRGGGNTIYF.